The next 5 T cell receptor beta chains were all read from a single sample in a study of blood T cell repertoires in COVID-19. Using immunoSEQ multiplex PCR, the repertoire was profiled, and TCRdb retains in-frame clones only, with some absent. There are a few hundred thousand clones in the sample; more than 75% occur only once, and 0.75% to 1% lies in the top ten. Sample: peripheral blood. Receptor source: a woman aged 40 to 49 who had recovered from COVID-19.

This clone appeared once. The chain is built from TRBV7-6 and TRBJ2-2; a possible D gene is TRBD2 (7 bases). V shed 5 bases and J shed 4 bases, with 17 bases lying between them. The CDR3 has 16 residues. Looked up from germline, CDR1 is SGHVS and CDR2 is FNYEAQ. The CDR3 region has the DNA TGTGCCAGCAGCCCCAGGGGAGGGCCGGCCACCGGGGAGCTGTTTTTT. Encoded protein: CASSPRGGPATGELFF. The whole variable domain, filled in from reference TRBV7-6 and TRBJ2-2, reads GAGVSQSPRYKVTKRGQDVALRCDPISGHVSLYWYRQALGQGPEFLTYFNYEAQQDKSGLPNDRFSAERPEGSISTLTIQRTEQRDSAMYRCASSPRGGPATGELFFGEGSRLTVL.

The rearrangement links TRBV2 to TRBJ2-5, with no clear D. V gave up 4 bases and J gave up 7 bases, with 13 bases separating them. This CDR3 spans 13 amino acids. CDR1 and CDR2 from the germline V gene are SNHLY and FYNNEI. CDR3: CASSATASGTQYF. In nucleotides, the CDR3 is TGTGCCAGCAGTGCGACGGCTAGTGGGACCCAGTACTTC.

The CDR3: CASSPGTGGGPEAFF. The CDR3 DNA reads TGTGCCAGCTCACCCGGGACAGGGGGCGGGCCTGAAGCTTTCTTT. J is TRBJ1-1 and V is TRBV18, with 12 nucleotides matching TRBD1. CDR1 and CDR2 (germline): KGHSH, LQKENI. This CDR3 is 15 amino acids long. V gave up 3 bases and J gave up 6 bases; unmatched junction bases: 5.

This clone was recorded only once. For the CDR3, the DNA is TGTGCCACCTCCTCCGAGGGAGGCCGCGGGTATGAGCAGTTCTTC. Translation: CATSSEGGRGYEQFF. This chain joins TRBV24-1 and TRBJ2-1; D may be TRBD2 (6 bases). Germline V gives CDR1 KGHDR, CDR2 SFDVKD. The CDR3 sequence is 15 residues long. V was pared by 9 bases and J by 8 bases, with 22 bases between.

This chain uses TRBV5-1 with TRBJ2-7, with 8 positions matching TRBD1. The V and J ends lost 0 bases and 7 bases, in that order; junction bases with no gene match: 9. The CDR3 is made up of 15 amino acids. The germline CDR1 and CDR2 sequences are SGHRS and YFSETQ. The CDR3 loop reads CASSLGDRSTREQYF. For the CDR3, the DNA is TGCGCCAGCAGCTTGGGGGACAGGTCTACCCGAGAGCAGTACTTC.